Listed here are 21 T cell receptor beta chains from one sample, sequenced in a study of blood T cell repertoires in COVID-19. This table comes from immunoSEQ multiplex PCR, and its TCRdb copy is limited to in-frame clones, with some not included. The sample shows a few hundred thousand clones, 88% of them seen only once. Material for sequencing was PBMCs or T cells enriched from blood (not recorded which). Source of these receptors: a woman between 18 and 29 years old who had recovered from COVID-19.

A few counts support this clone. As DNA, the CDR3 is TGTGCCAGCTCACCATACTCGACAGGGAACCCGGGAAACACCATATATTTT. Translated: CASSPYSTGNPGNTIYF. The genes are TRBV18 and TRBJ1-3; 7 bases are a match to TRBD1. Germline V lookup: CDR1 KGHSH, CDR2 LQKENI. V shed 2 bases, J shed 4 bases, and the junction held 11 bases outside the gene matches. CDR3 length: 17 residues.

The rearrangement uses TRBV10-2 and TRBJ1-5; a possible D gene is TRBD1 (6 bases). V was pared by 5 bases and J by 5 bases, with 13 bases between. The germline V gene encodes CDR1 WSHSY and CDR2 SAAADI. The CDR3 consists of 14 residues. CDR3 nucleotide sequence: TGCGCCAGCAGTCTCGGGGGGGCACATCAGCCCCAGCATTTT. Its translation: CASSLGGAHQPQHF.

V gene TRBV6-5 combines with J gene TRBJ1-1; D gene uncertain. Between the trimmed V and J ends, which lost 0 bases and 4 bases, there was a span of 12 bases. The germline gives CDR1 MNHEY, CDR2 SVGAGI. CDR3 size: 15 residues. The CDR3 coding sequence is TGTGCCAGCAGTTACTCGAGGGATTTGGGCACTGAAGCTTTCTTT. This translates into CASSYSRDLGTEAFF.

J is TRBJ1-5 and V is TRBV15; D might be TRBD1 (5 bases). The CDR3 runs to 15 residues. V was trimmed by 0 bases and J by 6 bases, leaving 12 bases between them. The germline CDR1 and CDR2 sequences are LNHNV and YYDKDF (reference sequence). The CDR3 region is CATSRDRGLGQPQHF. CDR3 coding DNA: TGTGCCACCAGCAGAGATCGGGGGTTAGGTCAGCCCCAGCATTTT.

The chain recombines TRBV5-8 with TRBJ2-4; TRBD1 matches at 10 bases. V lost 0 bases, J lost 2 bases, and 5 bases stayed unmatched. In germline, CDR1 is SGHTS, CDR2 YDEGEE. The CDR3 totals 17 residues. The CDR3 here is CASSLVGQGVTKNIQYF. DNA of the CDR3: TGTGCCAGCAGCTTGGTCGGACAGGGGGTAACCAAAAACATTCAGTACTTC.

The chain couples TRBV11-2 to TRBJ2-5; D unclear. V was trimmed by 5 bases and J by 7 bases, leaving 11 bases between them. The CDR3 consists of 12 residues. Germline V CDR1 and CDR2: SGHAT, FQNNGV. The CDR3 sequence is CASSRQEGTQYF. CDR3 bases: TGTGCCAGCAGCCGCCAGGAAGGGACCCAGTACTTC.

J is TRBJ2-7 and V is TRBV7-3, with D perhaps TRBD1 (5 bases). CDR1 SGHTA and CDR2 FQGTGA come from the germline V gene. V was clipped by 4 bases and J by 0 bases, with 16 bases between them. This CDR3 is built from 16 residues. Here the CDR3 DNA reads TGTGCCAGCAGCTCTCCCCCGAGGACAAACTCCTACGAGCAGTACTTC. This gives the protein CASSSPPRTNSYEQYF.

This sequence joins TRBV19 and TRBJ1-5; TRBD1 matches 8 bases. The CDR3 covers 15 residues. V was clipped by 5 bases and J by 3 bases; unmatched bases: 6. Per the germline V gene, CDR1 is LNHDA and CDR2 is SQIVND (reference sequence). The CDR3 bases are TGTGCCAGTAGTCGGATGACAGGGGTCAATCAGCCCCAGCATTTT. It yields the protein CASSRMTGVNQPQHF.

The gene calls are TRBV15 and TRBJ1-3; 8 bases fit TRBD1. The length of the CDR3 is 17 residues. The V and J ends lost 7 bases and 3 bases, in that order; junction bases with no gene match: 14. Germline V CDR1 and CDR2: LNHNV, YYDKDF (reference sequence). The CDR3 sequence: CATTESGGILDGNTIYF. The CDR3 DNA is TGTGCCACCACTGAGTCAGGGGGCATTTTAGATGGAAACACCATATATTTT.

This clone was detected only a few times. V gene TRBV5-1 combines with J gene TRBJ1-3, with a tentative D call TRBD1 (6 bases). V was cut by 4 bases and J by 8 bases, with 16 bases left in between. The CDR3 spans 14 residues. Germline CDR1 is SGHRS and CDR2 is YFSETQ. The CDR3 loop reads CASSRLGRGDTIYF. The CDR3 DNA is TGCGCCAGCAGCCGGCTAGGCAGGGGAGACACCATATATTTT.

This sequence joins TRBV28 and TRBJ1-1; D is undetermined. This CDR3 contains 17 residues. Germline loops: CDR1 MDHEN, CDR2 SYDVKM. V lost 6 bases and J 1 base, leaving 21 bases between the germline ends. The CDR3 nucleotides read TGTGCCAGCAGGGTGTGGAGGGATGTGCGGGGGAACACTGAAGCTTTCTTT. It is translated as CASRVWRDVRGNTEAFF.

The chain links TRBV11-2 to TRBJ1-1; 7 bases map to TRBD1. The CDR3 has 14 amino acids. J was trimmed by 0 bases and V by 3 bases; bases with no gene match: 1. Germline V gives CDR1 SGHAT, CDR2 FQNNGV. CDR3 in DNA: TGTGCCAGCAGCTTGGGACAGCTGAACACTGAAGCTTTCTTT. Its protein is CASSLGQLNTEAFF.

This sequence joins TRBV19 and TRBJ2-1; 8 bases are shared with TRBD1. Trimming took 5 bases from V and 3 from J; bases not matched to a gene: 3. The germline CDR1 and CDR2 sequences are LNHDA and SQIVND (reference sequence). CDR3 length: 14 amino acids. CDR3 nucleotide sequence: TGTGCCAGTAGTGGGGGGACAGGCTACAATGAGCAGTTCTTC. This sequence encodes CASSGGTGYNEQFF.

The chain couples TRBV7-9 to TRBJ1-4, with D uncertain. The V end lost 3 bases, the J end lost 8 bases, and 7 bases lay between the germline ends. The germline V gene encodes CDR1 SEHNR and CDR2 FQNEAQ (reference sequence). The CDR3 sequence is 12 residues long. Here the CDR3 DNA reads TGTGCCAGCAGCTTGGGAGGGGAAAAACTGTTTTTT. This encodes CASSLGGEKLFF.

The chain is built from TRBV12-3 or TRBV12-4 and TRBJ1-1, with a tentative D call TRBD1 (5 bases). V was shortened by 5 bases and J by 3 bases, with 10 bases between the two germline ends. This CDR3 region has 13 residues. CDR3: CASSHNRHTEAFF. Here the CDR3 DNA reads TGTGCCAGCAGTCATAACAGGCACACTGAAGCTTTCTTT.

The chain carries TRBV27 and TRBJ2-7; D possibly corresponds to TRBD2 (5 bases). V was clipped by 0 bases and J by 4 bases, with 10 bases between them. CDR1 and CDR2 from the germline V gene are MNHEY and SMNVEV (reference sequence). The CDR3 runs to 14 residues. Here the CDR3 reads CASSLSFGGYEQYF. CDR3 sequence (DNA): TGTGCCAGCAGTTTATCCTTCGGAGGTTACGAGCAGTACTTC.

The rearrangement joins TRBV21-1 to TRBJ1-5; TRBD1 is taken as the D call from the table, unchecked against the DNA. TRBV21-1 is tagged as a pseudogene. This CDR3 is built from 13 residues. As DNA, the CDR3 is TGTGCCAGCGGACAGATCCGCAATCAGCCCCAGCATTTT. Protein sequence: CASGQIRNQPQHF.

The chain joins TRBV19 to TRBJ1-4; D not resolved. V was shortened by 4 bases and J by 5 bases, with 8 bases between the two germline ends. CDR1 and CDR2 (germline): LNHDA, SQIVND (reference sequence). The CDR3 spans 13 residues. DNA for the CDR3: TGTGCCAGTAGTACCTCGTTAAATGAAAAACTGTTTTTT. Protein product: CASSTSLNEKLFF.

The rearrangement uses TRBV7-8 and TRBJ2-7; D is perhaps TRBD1 (6 bases). CDR1 is SGHVS, CDR2 FQNEAQ, per germline. The CDR3 is 15 amino acids. Trimming pared 5 bases from V and 0 bases from J, leaving 14 bases between. The CDR3 nucleotides are TGTGCCAGCAGCCGGACAGTATCGAGCTCCTACGAGCAGTACTTC. It yields the protein CASSRTVSSSYEQYF.

The V call is TRBV24-1, the J call TRBJ2-7, with a tentative D call TRBD1 (6 bases). CDR1 KGHDR and CDR2 SFDVKD come from the germline V gene. This CDR3 region has 15 residues. V was shortened by 4 bases and J by 6 bases, with 18 bases between the two germline ends. The CDR3 sequence: CATSDPYRESAEQYF. The CDR3 DNA reads as TGTGCCACCAGTGACCCTTACAGGGAATCGGCCGAGCAGTACTTC.

The chain is built from TRBV2 and TRBJ1-3; no clear D gene. In germline, CDR1 is SNHLY, CDR2 FYNNEI. This CDR3 has 12 amino acids. Deletions cut 7 bases from V and 4 bases from J, with 8 bases between. CDR3 DNA: TGTGCCAGCAAATACAAGGGAAACACCATATATTTT. Amino acids: CASKYKGNTIYF.